This TCR beta chain was profiled in a study of blood T cell repertoires in COVID-19. Background on the study: From the United States, Italy and Spain came samples of acute and convalescent COVID-19. PBMCs, B-cell-depleted T cells, or T cells were the source of the cDNA or gDNA that made up the material.

In germline, CDR1 is SGHNT, CDR2 YYREEE (reference sequence). V was clipped by 7 bases and J by 7 bases, with 20 bases between them. This CDR3 contains 15 residues. The protocol was immunoSEQ multiplex PCR, while the TCRdb copy is restricted to in-frame clones and leaves out a portion. The table records about 240,000 clones, approximately 85% of them present only once. The rearrangement uses TRBV5-4 and TRBJ1-4, with D hard to call. The sequenced sample was peripheral blood. The TCR comes from an elderly man with acute or convalescent COVID-19. DNA for the CDR3: TGTGCCAGCGCCAGATCGGAGAACCGGGGTGAAAAACTGTTTTTT. It encodes CASARSENRGEKLFF.